Listed here are 15 T cell receptor beta chains from one sample, sequenced in a study of blood T cell repertoires in COVID-19. TCRdb's table, derived via immunoSEQ multiplex PCR, lists solely in-frame clones and lacks some. Altogether tens of thousands of clones are present, about 83% being singletons, with the ten largest covering 40% to 60%. The source material was peripheral blood. The receptors here all came from a man in his 70s with acute or convalescent COVID-19.

The CDR3 DNA reads as TGCGCCAGCAGCCAAGCTAGAGCGGATACGCAGTATTTT. It encodes CASSQARADTQYF. The chain employs TRBV4-3 and TRBJ2-3, with D unresolved. Per the germline V gene, CDR1 is LGHNA and CDR2 is YSLEER. V lost 1 base, J lost 6 bases, and 8 bases lay in between. The CDR3 has 13 amino acids.

V is TRBV9 and J is TRBJ1-3; D might be TRBD1 (6 bases). In germline, CDR1 is SGDLS, CDR2 YYNGEE. The CDR3 spans 16 residues. Trimming took 3 bases from V and 4 from J, leaving 17 bases between them. CDR3 protein: CASSATPRGRGNTIYF. CDR3 DNA sequence: TGTGCCAGCAGCGCCACTCCCAGGGGAAGAGGAAACACCATATATTTT.

This clone was detected only a few times. The J gene is TRBJ1-3, the V gene TRBV28; 9 nucleotides match TRBD1. This CDR3 spans 16 amino acids. Losses at the gene ends were 5 bases for V and 6 bases for J; bases not matched to a gene: 11. Per germline, CDR1 MDHEN and CDR2 SYDVKM. CDR3 coding DNA: TGTGCCAGCAGTGCCGCCACCACAGGGGGCCCAAACACCATATATTTT. This sequence encodes CASSAATTGGPNTIYF.

This clone occurred a few times. V and J are TRBV11-3 and TRBJ2-7; no firm D call. This CDR3 has 13 amino acids. Germline CDR1 and CDR2: SGHNT and YENEEA. Trimming removed 0 bases from V and 5 bases from J, with 8 bases in between. DNA for the CDR3: TGTGCCAGCAGCTTAGATGGGCAGAACGAGCAGTACTTC. Translated: CASSLDGQNEQYF. Filled out from reference TRBV11-3 and TRBJ2-7, the complete variable domain reads EAGVVQSPRYKIIEKKQPVAFWCNPISGHNTLYWYLQNLGQGPELLIRYENEEAVDDSQLPKDRFSAERLKGVDSTLKIQPAELGDSAVYLCASSLDGQNEQYFGPGTRLTVT.

The chain links TRBV27 to TRBJ2-3; 11 bases are a match to TRBD2. The CDR3 covers 16 residues. After removal of 5 bases from V and 2 bases from J, the junction contained 6 bases not matched to a gene. Per germline, CDR1 MNHEY and CDR2 SMNVEV (reference sequence). CDR3 amino acids: CASSPILAGDTDTQYF. In DNA form, the CDR3 reads TGTGCCAGCAGTCCCATACTAGCGGGAGACACAGATACGCAGTATTTT.

The chain employs TRBV27 and TRBJ2-7; 7 bases match TRBD2. Losses at the gene ends were 9 bases for V and 5 bases for J; bases not matched to a gene: 19. Germline V gene sequence: CDR1 MNHEY, CDR2 SMNVEV (reference sequence). The CDR3 is 16 residues long. Here the CDR3 reads CASRHTPREERDEQYF. DNA for the CDR3: TGTGCCAGTCGCCATACACCTCGGGAGGAACGGGACGAGCAGTACTTC.

This chain connects TRBV5-6 to TRBJ1-2; the match to TRBD1 covers 11 bases. The ends lost 1 base at V and 8 bases at J; junction bases unmatched: 4. Germline CDR1 reads SGHDT; CDR2 reads YYEEEE. CDR3 length equals 14 residues. Here the CDR3 reads CASSLWDRGGGYTF. DNA for the CDR3: TGTGCCAGCAGCTTGTGGGACAGGGGGGGAGGCTACACCTTC.

The chain couples TRBV5-6 to TRBJ1-1; 8 bases line up with TRBD1. J lost 10 bases, V lost 4 bases, and 12 bases had no gene match. This CDR3 contains 14 residues. CDR1 and CDR2 (germline): SGHDT, YYEEEE. CDR3 loop: CASSPGTGGLVAFF. The CDR3 region has the DNA TGTGCCAGCAGCCCGGGGACAGGTGGCCTTGTAGCTTTCTTT.

There are a few counts of this clone. This chain links TRBV7-9 with TRBJ1-1; D not certain. Germline loops: CDR1 SEHNR, CDR2 FQNEAQ (reference sequence). This CDR3 is 14 amino acids long. The germline V and J ends were trimmed by 2 bases and 0 bases, with 7 bases remaining between them. The CDR3 protein is CASSLSGMNTEAFF. CDR3 nucleotide sequence: TGTGCCAGCAGCTTATCGGGGATGAACACTGAAGCTTTCTTT.

J is TRBJ2-1 and V is TRBV6-2 or TRBV6-3, with D possibly TRBD1 on 6 matching bases. This CDR3 has 15 amino acids. CDR1 is MNHEY and CDR2 is SVGEGT in the germline V gene. Trimming cost V 2 bases and J 3 bases, with 11 bases left between them. CDR3 bases: TGTGCCAGCAGTTACGGACAGACTCACTACAATGAGCAGTTCTTC. Translated, it gives CASSYGQTHYNEQFF.

The rearrangement uses TRBV19 and TRBJ1-2; weak D call: TRBD1 (6 bases). The CDR3 runs 17 residues. Germline V lookup: CDR1 LNHDA, CDR2 SQIVND (reference sequence). V was clipped by 6 bases and J by 4 bases, with 24 bases between them. In DNA, the CDR3 is TGTGCCAGTAGAGAAATCAGGGCCGACAGGACAACCTATGGCTACACCTTC. Translating it yields CASREIRADRTTYGYTF.

The chain combines TRBV6-4 with TRBJ2-7, with 7 bases that match TRBD1. The CDR3 totals 15 residues. The J segment lost 5 bases and the V segment lost 6 bases, leaving 13 bases of the junction unmatched. Germline assignment: CDR1 MRHNA and CDR2 SNTAGT. In nucleotides, the CDR3 is TGTGCCAGCAGGGCTACTAGAGGGGGCCCCAACGAGCAGTACTTC. Protein sequence: CASRATRGGPNEQYF.

The rearrangement joins TRBV4-1 to TRBJ2-2, with no clear D. The CDR3 has 15 residues. The germline CDR1 and CDR2 sequences are MGHRA and YSYEKL. Trimming took 5 bases from V and 0 from J, leaving 10 bases between them. The CDR3, as DNA: TGCGCCAGCAGCTACCAGATGACGAACACCGGGGAGCTGTTTTTT. Translating it yields CASSYQMTNTGELFF.

This chain connects TRBV6-5 to TRBJ1-5; 10 positions agree with TRBD1. The CDR3 is made up of 14 amino acids. Germline CDR1 is MNHEY and CDR2 is SVGAGI. The V segment lost 6 bases and the J segment 7 bases; nucleotides outside the gene matches: 6. The CDR3 bases are TGTGCCAGCAGCTTGACAGGGGGCAGGCAGCCCCAGCATTTT. Encoded protein: CASSLTGGRQPQHF.

The J gene is TRBJ1-1, the V gene TRBV21-1; TRBD1, as called in the table, went unchecked against the DNA. TRBV21-1 is a listed pseudogene. This CDR3 is 15 amino acids long. The DNA for the CDR3 is TGTGCCAGCAGCCGAGGACAGGGATGGAACACTGAAGCTTTCTTT. Encoded protein: CASSRGQGWNTEAFF.